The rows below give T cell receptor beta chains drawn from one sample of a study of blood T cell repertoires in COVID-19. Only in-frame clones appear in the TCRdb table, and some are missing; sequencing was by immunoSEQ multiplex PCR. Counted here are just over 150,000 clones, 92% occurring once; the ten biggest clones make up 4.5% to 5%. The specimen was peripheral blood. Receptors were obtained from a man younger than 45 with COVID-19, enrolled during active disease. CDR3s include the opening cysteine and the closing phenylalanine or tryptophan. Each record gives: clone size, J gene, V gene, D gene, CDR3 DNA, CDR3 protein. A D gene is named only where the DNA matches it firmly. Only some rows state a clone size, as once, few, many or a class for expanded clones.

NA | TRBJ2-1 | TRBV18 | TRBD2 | TGTGCCAGCTCACCGGGGACTAGGGGGAATGAGCAGTTCTTC | CASSPGTRGNEQFF
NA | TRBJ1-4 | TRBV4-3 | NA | TGCGCCAGCAGCCAGGACCAATACAGAGGGAATGAAAAACTGTTTTTT | CASSQDQYRGNEKLFF
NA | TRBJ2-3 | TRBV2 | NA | TGTGCCAGCAGTGAATTTGAGGGAGATACGCAGTATTTT | CASSEFEGDTQYF
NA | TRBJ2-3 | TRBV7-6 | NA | TGTGCCAGCAGCCCACGGCCGGAGGATACGCAGTATTTT | CASSPRPEDTQYF
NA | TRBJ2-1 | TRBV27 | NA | TGTGCCAGCAGCCTAGATACCCCGAACTACAATGAGCAGTTCTTC | CASSLDTPNYNEQFF
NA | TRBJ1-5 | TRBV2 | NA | TGTGCCAGCAAGGGGGAGCTCAATCAGCCCCAGCATTTT | CASKGELNQPQHF
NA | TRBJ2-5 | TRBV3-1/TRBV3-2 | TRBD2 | TGTGCCAGCAGCCAGCCCGGGACTAGCGGGAGACTCGGGGGGGAGACCCAGTACTTC | CASSQPGTSGRLGGETQYF
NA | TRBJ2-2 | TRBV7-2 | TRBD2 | TGTGCCAGCAGCTTCCCGACTAGCAGAGGAACCGGGGAGCTGTTTTTT | CASSFPTSRGTGELFF
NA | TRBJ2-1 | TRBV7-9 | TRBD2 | TGTGCCAGCAGCCACCCAGCGGGAGGGGCCAATGAGCAGTTCTTC | CASSHPAGGANEQFF
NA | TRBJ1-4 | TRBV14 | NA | TGTGCCAGCAGCCAAGATTTGGACACTCGGACTAATGAAAAACTGTTTTTT | CASSQDLDTRTNEKLFF
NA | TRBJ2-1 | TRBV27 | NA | TGTGCCAGCAGTTTACGGCGCGGGATTGAGCAGTTCTTC | CASSLRRGIEQFF
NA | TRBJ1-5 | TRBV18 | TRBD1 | TGTGCCAGCTCACCTCCGGGACAGGGGGGCAATCAGCCCCAGCATTTT | CASSPPGQGGNQPQHF
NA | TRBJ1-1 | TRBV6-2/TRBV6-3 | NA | TGTGCCAGCAGTTACGAGGATCTGGTGCCTGAAGCTTTCTTT | CASSYEDLVPEAFF
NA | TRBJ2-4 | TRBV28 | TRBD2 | TGTGCCAGCGTCGGCCTAGCGGCACGAGGAGACATTCAGTACTTC | CASVGLAARGDIQYF
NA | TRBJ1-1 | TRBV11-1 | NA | TGTGCCAGCAGCCTGCTAACTGGGAGGAACACTGAAGCTTTCTTT | CASSLLTGRNTEAFF
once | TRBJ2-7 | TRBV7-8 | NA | TGTGCCAGCAGCTCCGAGACAGGTGTTGGCTACGAGCAGTACTTC | CASSSETGVGYEQYF
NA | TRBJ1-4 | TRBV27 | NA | TGTGCCAGCAGTTTAATGGGGAGTGGTGAAAAACTGTTTTTT | CASSLMGSGEKLFF
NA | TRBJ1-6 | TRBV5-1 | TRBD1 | TGCGCCAGCAGCCTCAGGGGACAGGGAAATACCTTAAATTCACCCCTCCACTTT | CASSLRGQGNTLNSPLHF
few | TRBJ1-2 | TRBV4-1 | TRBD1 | TGCGCCAGCAGCCAAGATATGGTCGACAGGGGCTATGGCTACACCTTC | CASSQDMVDRGYGYTF
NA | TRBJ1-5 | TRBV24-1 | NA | TGTGCCACCAGTGATGAGGGATTTCCAAATCAGCCCCAGCATTTT | CATSDEGFPNQPQHF
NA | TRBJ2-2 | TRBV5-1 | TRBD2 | TGCGCCAGCAGCTTGGCGAGACTAGCTCAAACCGGGGAGCTGTTTTTT | CASSLARLAQTGELFF
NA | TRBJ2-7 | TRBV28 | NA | TGTGCCAGCAGTTCGAACAGGATCCCCTACGAGCAGTACTTC | CASSSNRIPYEQYF
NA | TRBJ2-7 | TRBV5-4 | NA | TGTGCCAGCAGCTTGGTGGGGGGGCTTTACGAGCAGTACTTC | CASSLVGGLYEQYF
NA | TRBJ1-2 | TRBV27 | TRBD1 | TGTGCCAGCAGTTTATTGGGACAGGGGTCCCATGGCTACACCTTC | CASSLLGQGSHGYTF
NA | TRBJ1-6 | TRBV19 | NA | TGTGCCAGTACCTATAACCGTCGAGCACCCCTCCACTTT | CASTYNRRAPLHF
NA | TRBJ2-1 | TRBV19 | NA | TGTGCCAGTAGTATGGAGACAGCCTACAATGAGCAGTTCTTC | CASSMETAYNEQFF
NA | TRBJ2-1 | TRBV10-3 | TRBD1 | TGTGCCATCAGGGGGACAGCAAGCAATGAGCAGTTCTTC | CAIRGTASNEQFF
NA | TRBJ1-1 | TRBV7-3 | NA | TGTGCCAGCAGCTTAATGGGGGGACTGAACACTGAAGCTTTCTTT | CASSLMGGLNTEAFF
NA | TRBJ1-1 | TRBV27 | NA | TGTGCCAGCAGTTTCTGGGGGGACCCCGAAGCTTTCTTT | CASSFWGDPEAFF
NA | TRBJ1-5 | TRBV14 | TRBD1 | TGTGCCAGCAGCCAAGGACAGGGAGGAAATCAGCCCCAGCATTTT | CASSQGQGGNQPQHF
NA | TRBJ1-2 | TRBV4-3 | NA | TGCGCCAGCAGCCCCGGGACTGCACTCTATGGCTACACCTTC | CASSPGTALYGYTF
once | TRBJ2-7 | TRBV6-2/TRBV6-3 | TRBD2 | TGTGCCAGCAGCGACACTAGCGGCCGTCTCGAGCAGTACTTC | CASSDTSGRLEQYF
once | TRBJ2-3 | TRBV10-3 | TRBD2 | TGTGCCATCAGTGACCTCTATCCTAGCGGGGGGACAGATACGCAGTATTTT | CAISDLYPSGGTDTQYF
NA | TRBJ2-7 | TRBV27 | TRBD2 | TGTGCCAGCAGTTTAGCGGGAGGTTACGAGCAGTACTTC | CASSLAGGYEQYF
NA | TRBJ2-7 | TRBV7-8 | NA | TGTGCCAGCAGCGTAGCATCCACGGGTCCCTACGAGCAGTACTTC | CASSVASTGPYEQYF
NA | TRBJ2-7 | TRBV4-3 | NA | TGCGCCAGCAGCCAAGATTTGAGGGGGACCGTCTACGAGCAGTACTTC | CASSQDLRGTVYEQYF
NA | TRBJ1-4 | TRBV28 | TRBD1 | TGTGCCAGCAGTTCCGACAGGGCCAGGGGTGAAAAACTGTTTTTT | CASSSDRARGEKLFF
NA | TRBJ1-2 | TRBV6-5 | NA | TGTGCCAGCAGTTACCTCTCTACAGGGAGAGTCTATGGCTACACCTTC | CASSYLSTGRVYGYTF
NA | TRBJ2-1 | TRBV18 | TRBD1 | TGTGCCAGCTCACCCTTACCGGGACAGGGGGTTGATGAGCAGTTCTTC | CASSPLPGQGVDEQFF
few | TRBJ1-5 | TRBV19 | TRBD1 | TGTGCCAGTAGTGTAGGGACAGTTAGCAATCAGCCCCAGCATTTT | CASSVGTVSNQPQHF
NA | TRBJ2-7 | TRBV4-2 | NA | TGTGCCAGCAGCCAAGATACTAGCCGCGAGCAGTACTTC | CASSQDTSREQYF
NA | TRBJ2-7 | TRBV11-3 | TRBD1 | TGTGCCAGCAGCCGACAGGGGTCAAGAGAGCAGTACTTC | CASSRQGSREQYF
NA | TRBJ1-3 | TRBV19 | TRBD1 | TGTGCCAGTAGTGGCCGGGACAGTGGAAACACCATATATTTT | CASSGRDSGNTIYF
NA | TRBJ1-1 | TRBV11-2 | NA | TGTGCCAGCAGCTTAAGGGGCGATATGAACACTGAAGCTTTCTTT | CASSLRGDMNTEAFF
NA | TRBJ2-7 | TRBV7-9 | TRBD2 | TGTGCCAGCAGCCCCGCCCCCGGGACTAGCTTCTCCTACGAGCAGTACTTC | CASSPAPGTSFSYEQYF
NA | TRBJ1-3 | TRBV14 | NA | TGTGCCAGCAGCCACGCAGGATTTCCTGGAAACACCATATATTTT | CASSHAGFPGNTIYF
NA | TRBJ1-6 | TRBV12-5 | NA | TGTGCTAGTGGTTTTACGGGGGGGTTTTCACCCCTCCACTTT | CASGFTGGFSPLHF
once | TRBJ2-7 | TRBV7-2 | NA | TGTGCCAGCAGCTTGTTCCGGGACTGGGCCCCTTACGAGCAGTACTTC | CASSLFRDWAPYEQYF
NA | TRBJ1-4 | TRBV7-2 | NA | TGTGCCAGCAGCTCATGGGACACCCCTAATGAAAAACTGTTTTTT | CASSSWDTPNEKLFF
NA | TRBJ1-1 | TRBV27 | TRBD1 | TGTGCCAGCAGGGACAGGGCCACGAACACTGAAGCTTTCTTT | CASRDRATNTEAFF